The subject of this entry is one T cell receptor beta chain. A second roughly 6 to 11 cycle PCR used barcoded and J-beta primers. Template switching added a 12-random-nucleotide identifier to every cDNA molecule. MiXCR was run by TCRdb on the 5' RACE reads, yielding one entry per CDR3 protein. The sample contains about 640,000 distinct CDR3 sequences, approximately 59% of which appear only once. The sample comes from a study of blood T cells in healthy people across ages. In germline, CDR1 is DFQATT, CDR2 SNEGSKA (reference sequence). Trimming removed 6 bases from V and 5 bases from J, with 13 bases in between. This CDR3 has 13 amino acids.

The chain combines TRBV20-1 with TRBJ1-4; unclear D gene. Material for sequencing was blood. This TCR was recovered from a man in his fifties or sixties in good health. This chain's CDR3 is CSAPRHANEKLFF. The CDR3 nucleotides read TGCAGTGCCCCGAGGCACGCGAATGAAAAACTGTTTTTT.